This TCR beta chain was sequenced in a study of cytomegalovirus exposure and HLA in healthy donors. CDR3 length: 14 amino acids. Germline lookup yields CDR1 MNHNS and CDR2 SASEGT. V lost 7 bases, J lost 8 bases, and 10 bases stayed unmatched. A few counts support this clone. Its antigen is not identified. Study conclusions and caveats: In most subjects, TCR beta sequences reportedly gave accurate predictions of HLA-A and HLA-B alleles. One variant, a missense change in DCLRE1C, was linked in a later analysis to TCR beta V- and J-gene trimming.

The PCR used 60 Vbeta and 13 Jbeta primers. Method: immunoSEQ multiplex PCR; TCRdb's copy keeps in-frame clones and lacks some. Counted here are about 200,000 clones, about 72% occurring once; the ten biggest clones make up around 3.9%. What was sequenced was PBMCs. The receptor comes from a male donor in good health and CMV-seronegative. This chain uses TRBV6-1 with TRBJ1-1; 10 bases align to TRBD1. Here the CDR3 DNA reads TGTGCCAGCATGAAGGACAGGGGGGCCTCGGAAGCTTTCTTT. Translated: CASMKDRGASEAFF.